Here is one T cell receptor (beta chain) with its context. These data come from a study of T cell clones after liver transplantation. Turning to the study itself: Subjects received no induction therapy and standard immunosuppression until randomization at 12-24 months post-transplant. At least one year of complete immunosuppression withdrawal without enzymes over twice normal defined tolerance.

The CDR3 consists of 16 residues. The germline gives CDR1 MNHEY, CDR2 SMNVEV (reference sequence). The V end lost 1 base, the J end lost 2 bases, and 13 bases lay between the germline ends. Repertoires were generated with immunoSEQ multiplex PCR, while TCRdb's copy carries only in-frame clones and drops some. Found here are 60,000 or so clones, about 70% of them singletons; the top ten hold approximately 16%. The material sequenced was CD4+ T cells from blood, taken before liver transplant. The TCR was taken from a human donor who received a liver transplant. This rearrangement joins TRBV27 to TRBJ2-3; weak D call: TRBD2 (7 bases). As DNA, the CDR3 is TGTGCCAGCAGTTTATTGAAGGGGGGGCCCACAGATACGCAGTATTTT. It yields the protein CASSLLKGGPTDTQYF.